These T cell receptor beta chains were read from a single sample in a study of blood T cell repertoires in COVID-19. TCRdb's table, derived via immunoSEQ multiplex PCR, lists solely in-frame clones and lacks some. The repertoire has about 360,000 clones, around 87% of them found once; the top ten carry 1% to 1.5%. The sample consisted of PBMCs or T cells enriched from blood (not recorded which). The receptor set was obtained from a man aged 30 to 45 who had recovered from COVID-19. The CDR3 runs from the conserved cysteine through the conserved F or W. D genes are given only for firm matches. Clone size appears in some rows only: once, few, many, or a class for an expanded clone.

cdr3_aa,cdr3_nt,j_call,d_call,clone_size,v_call
CASSQDPSGKQFF,TGCGCCAGCAGCCAAGATCCGAGCGGTAAGCAGTTCTTC,TRBJ2-1,NA,NA,TRBV4-1
CASSWGLAGASTDTQYF,TGTGCCAGCAGCTGGGGACTAGCGGGGGCCAGCACAGATACGCAGTATTTT,TRBJ2-3,TRBD2,NA,TRBV9
CASSGGTLANEKLFF,TGTGCCAGCAGCGGGGGGACTTTAGCTAATGAAAAACTGTTTTTT,TRBJ1-4,NA,NA,TRBV9
CASRRDRGTGYTF,TGTGCCAGCAGGAGGGACAGGGGCACAGGCTACACCTTC,TRBJ1-2,TRBD1,NA,TRBV2
CASGRGGNQPQHF,TGTGCCAGCGGAAGGGGCGGCAATCAGCCCCAGCATTTT,TRBJ1-5,NA,NA,TRBV6-5
CASSVEDSLVYGYTF,TGCGCCAGCAGTGTCGAGGACAGCTTGGTCTATGGCTACACCTTC,TRBJ1-2,NA,NA,TRBV10-2
CASSRDRGVRDTQYF,TGTGCCAGCAGCCGGGACAGAGGGGTTAGGGATACGCAGTATTTT,TRBJ2-3,TRBD1,few,TRBV6-2/TRBV6-3
CASSPSGVRNEQFF,TGTGCCAGCAGCCCTTCGGGGGTGAGGAATGAGCAGTTCTTC,TRBJ2-1,NA,NA,TRBV11-2
CASSLGGNSNQPQHF,TGTGCCAGCAGCTTGGGCGGGAATAGCAATCAGCCCCAGCATTTT,TRBJ1-5,NA,NA,TRBV5-4
CAISDVDRAWDTEAFF,TGTGCCATCAGTGACGTTGACAGGGCGTGGGACACTGAAGCTTTCTTT,TRBJ1-1,TRBD1,NA,TRBV10-3
CASSSGGVRGSSGGYTF,TGTGCCAGCAGCTCAGGGGGAGTCCGGGGGTCATCGGGAGGCTACACCTTC,TRBJ1-2,NA,NA,TRBV21-1
CASGIGQVREKLFF,TGTGCCAGCGGTATTGGACAGGTTCGAGAAAAACTGTTTTTT,TRBJ1-4,TRBD1,NA,TRBV19
CASSQGRNSYEQYF,TGTGCCAGCAGCCAGGGCAGAAACTCCTACGAGCAGTACTTC,TRBJ2-7,NA,NA,TRBV3-1/TRBV3-2